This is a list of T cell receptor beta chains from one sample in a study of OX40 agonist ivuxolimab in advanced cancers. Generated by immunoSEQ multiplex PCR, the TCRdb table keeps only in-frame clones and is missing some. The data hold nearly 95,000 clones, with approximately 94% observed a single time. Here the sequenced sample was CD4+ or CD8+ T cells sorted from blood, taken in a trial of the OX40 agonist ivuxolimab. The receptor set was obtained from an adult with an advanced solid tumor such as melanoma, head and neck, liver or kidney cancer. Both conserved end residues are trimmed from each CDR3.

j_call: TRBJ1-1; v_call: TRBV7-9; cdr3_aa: ASSPPGRGAWTEAF
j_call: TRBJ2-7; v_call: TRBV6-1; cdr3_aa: ASSERGGPGEQY
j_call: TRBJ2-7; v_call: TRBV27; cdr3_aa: ASMGQAYEQY
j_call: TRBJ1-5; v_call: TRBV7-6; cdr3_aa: ASSLDSPDRGYWPQH
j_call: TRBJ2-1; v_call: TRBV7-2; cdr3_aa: ASSLGVNEQF
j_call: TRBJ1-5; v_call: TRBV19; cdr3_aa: ASSIPSGGELAQPQH
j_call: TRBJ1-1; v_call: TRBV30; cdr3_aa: AWSPRGRTEAF
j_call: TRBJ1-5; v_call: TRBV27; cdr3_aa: ASSSLRSNQPQH
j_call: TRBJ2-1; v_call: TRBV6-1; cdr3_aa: FAPLTYNEQF
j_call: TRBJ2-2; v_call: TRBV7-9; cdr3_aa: ASSHRTGELF
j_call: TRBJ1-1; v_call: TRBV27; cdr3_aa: ASSESGNTEAF
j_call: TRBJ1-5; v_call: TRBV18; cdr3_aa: ASSSRQGALGGQPQH
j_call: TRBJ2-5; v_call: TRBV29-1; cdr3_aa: SVVGDREEH
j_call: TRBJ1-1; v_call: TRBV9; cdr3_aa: ASSVAGGAEAF
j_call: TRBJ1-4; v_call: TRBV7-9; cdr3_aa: ASSLGPRRYEKLF
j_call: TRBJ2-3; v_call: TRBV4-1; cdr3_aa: ASSPKGGGDTQY
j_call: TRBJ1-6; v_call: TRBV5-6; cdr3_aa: ASSLFGYNSPLH
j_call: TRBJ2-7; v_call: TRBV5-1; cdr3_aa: ASSPLSGGQYDEQY
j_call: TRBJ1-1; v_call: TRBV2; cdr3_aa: ASREGTGWTTEAF
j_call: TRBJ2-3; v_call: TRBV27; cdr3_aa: ATGQASTDTQY
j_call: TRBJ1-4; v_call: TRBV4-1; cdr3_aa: ASSQGQGAEKLF
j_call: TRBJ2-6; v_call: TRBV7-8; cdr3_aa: ASSSRQGSGANVLT
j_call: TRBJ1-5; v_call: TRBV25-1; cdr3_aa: ASGARQDNQPQH
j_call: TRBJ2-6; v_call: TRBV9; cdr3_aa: ASTGGTGANVLT